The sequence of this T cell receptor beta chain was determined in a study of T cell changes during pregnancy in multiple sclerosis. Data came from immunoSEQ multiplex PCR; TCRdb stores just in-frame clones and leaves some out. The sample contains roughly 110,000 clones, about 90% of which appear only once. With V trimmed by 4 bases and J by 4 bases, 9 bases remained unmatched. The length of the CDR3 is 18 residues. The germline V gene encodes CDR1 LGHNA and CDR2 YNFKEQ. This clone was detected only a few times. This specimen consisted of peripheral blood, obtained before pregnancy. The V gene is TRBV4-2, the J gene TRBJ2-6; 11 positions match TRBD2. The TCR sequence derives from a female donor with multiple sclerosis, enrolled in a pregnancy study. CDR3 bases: TGTGCCAGCAGCCTCGTCCTAGCGGGAGGTTCCGGGGCCAACGTCCTGACTTTC. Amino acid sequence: CASSLVLAGGSGANVLTF.